This T cell receptor beta chain was documented in a study of identical twins. CDR1 is SGHRS, CDR2 YFSETQ, per germline. This CDR3 region has 13 residues. Trimming pared 4 bases from V and 5 bases from J, leaving 12 bases between. Using its own MiXCR run on the 5' RACE reads, TCRdb lists one record per CDR3 protein. The table has 470,000 or so distinct CDR3 sequences, approximately 24% seen once. The data also belong to a second study, concerning T cells expressing NK-cell markers. As that report states: The authors derived TCR beta repertoires from sorted CD3+CD56+NKG2C+, CD3+CD56+NKG2C- and CD3+CD56-NKG2C+ T cells. Whether expanded NKG2C+ T cell clones recognized HCMV stayed uncertain.

The chain links TRBV5-1 to TRBJ2-5, with D uncertain. The source of this sequence is a young woman in good health. The sequenced sample was CD4+ T cells sorted from blood. This chain's CDR3 is CASSKDGQETQYF. The CDR3 DNA reads as TGCGCCAGCAGCAAGGACGGCCAGGAGACCCAGTACTTC.